This TCR beta chain was recovered during a study of T cell repertoires in cytomegalovirus infection. Whole-study context: It was recently identified HLA-C-restricted and well-studied HLA-B-restricted CMV epitopes that the study used.

A word on this clonotype: Its antigen remains unknown.

Germline V gene lookup returns CDR1 DFQATT and CDR2 SNEGSKA (reference sequence). CDR3 size: 16 residues. With V trimmed by 6 bases and J by 2 bases, 12 bases remained unmatched. TCRdb processed the reads anew with MiXCR; each CDR3 protein has one entry. The data show about 470,000 distinct CDR3 sequences, 42% seen once. Material: cultured PBMCs, obtained from culture after CMV antigen stimulation. This clonotype was sampled from a human donor in good health (CMV status not recorded). Some clones in this sample may be carry-over from other donors' samples. V gene TRBV20-1 combines with J gene TRBJ1-3; 8 bases match TRBD1. The CDR3 DNA sequence: TGCAGTGCACCTAGGACAGGGAGTGGAGCTGGAAACACCATATATTTT. Its protein product is CSAPRTGSGAGNTIYF.